Following are 29 T cell receptor beta chains from one sample sequenced in a study of T cell responses to AZD1222 COVID-19 vaccine. This table comes from immunoSEQ multiplex PCR, and its TCRdb copy is limited to in-frame clones, with some not included. The sample gives under 150,000 clones, around 93% of which show up once; 1.1% is in the top ten. Source: peripheral blood, taken on day 0 of AZD1222 vaccination. These receptors were taken from an adult in good health.

The chain employs TRBV5-4 and TRBJ1-1, with D perhaps matching TRBD1 (5 bases). The germline V gene has CDR1 SGHNT and CDR2 YYREEE (reference sequence). CDR3 length: 14 residues. V shed 0 bases and J shed 4 bases, with 10 bases lying between them. CDR3 in DNA: TGTGCCAGCAGCTTGGGGACAATGTTCACTGAAGCTTTCTTT. Its protein is CASSLGTMFTEAFF.

The chain uses TRBV28 and TRBJ2-7, with 7 bases identical to TRBD1. Germline V gives CDR1 MDHEN, CDR2 SYDVKM. J gave up 3 bases and V 2 bases, and 7 bases lay outside the gene matches. CDR3 size: 15 residues. CDR3 protein: CASSLPSRGFYEQYF. The CDR3 DNA sequence: TGTGCCAGCAGTTTACCTTCCAGGGGGTTCTACGAGCAGTACTTC.

The chain couples TRBV24-1 to TRBJ1-2; 7 nucleotides align to TRBD1. This CDR3 region has 16 residues. V was pared by 3 bases and J by 2 bases, with 8 bases of the junction left unmatched. CDR1 is KGHDR, CDR2 SFDVKD, per germline. The CDR3 DNA is TGTGCCACCAGTGATCACAGGGGAGGGGGAAACTATGGCTACACCTTC. Protein: CATSDHRGGGNYGYTF.

The chain is built from TRBV3-1 (or the pseudogene TRBV3-2) and TRBJ2-5; TRBD2 agrees at 8 bases. CDR1 LGHDT and CDR2 YNNKEL come from the germline V gene (reference sequence). The CDR3 is 15 amino acids. J lost 4 bases, V lost 0 bases, and 4 bases had no gene match. The CDR3 DNA reads as TGTGCCAGCAGCCAAGATTGGCTAGCGGGAGAGACCCAGTACTTC. Its translation: CASSQDWLAGETQYF.

The gene calls are TRBV10-3 and TRBJ2-1; D not resolved. CDR1 is ENHRY and CDR2 is SYGVKD in the germline V gene. The V end lost 2 bases, the J end lost 1 base, and 6 bases lay between the germline ends. This CDR3 has 14 amino acids. The CDR3 reads CAISEGRSYNEQFF. The CDR3 DNA is TGTGCCATCAGTGAGGGCAGATCCTACAATGAGCAGTTCTTC.

CDR3 DNA: TGTGCCAGCAGCCAGAGGACAGGCATTAATGAAAAACTGTTTTTT. Residues: CASSQRTGINEKLFF. V gene TRBV3-1 (or the pseudogene TRBV3-2) combines with J gene TRBJ1-4; TRBD1 agrees at 7 bases. V lost 3 bases and J lost 4; bases outside the gene matches: 5. Looked up from germline, CDR1 is LGHDT and CDR2 is YNNKEL (reference sequence). The CDR3 has 15 residues.

The chain carries TRBV5-1 and TRBJ2-7; D gene ambiguous. Trimming pared 4 bases from V and 3 bases from J, leaving 14 bases between. The CDR3 spans 14 residues. Per germline, CDR1 SGHRS and CDR2 YFSETQ. CDR3 protein: CASSPDTTNYEQYF. The CDR3 DNA sequence: TGCGCCAGCAGCCCTGACACGACCAACTACGAGCAGTACTTC.

The V call is TRBV5-1, the J call TRBJ2-3; D is uncertain. This CDR3 spans 13 amino acids. Trimming left V 3 bases short and J 3 bases short, with 8 bases between. Looked up from germline, CDR1 is SGHRS and CDR2 is YFSETQ. CDR3 region: CASSSSGTDTQYF. The DNA for the CDR3 is TGCGCCAGCAGCTCCTCCGGGACAGATACGCAGTATTTT.

This chain joins TRBV2 and TRBJ1-5; D is unresolved. The germline V gene has CDR1 SNHLY and CDR2 FYNNEI. This CDR3 comprises 14 residues. The V gene lost 3 bases and the J gene lost 4 bases, with 10 bases spanning the gap. In DNA, the CDR3 is TGTGCCAGCAGTGAGGGTCAGAGTAATCAGCCCCAGCATTTT. This translates into CASSEGQSNQPQHF.

The chain uses TRBV5-6 and TRBJ2-7; no clear D gene. Germline V gene lookup returns CDR1 SGHDT and CDR2 YYEEEE. Trimming cost V 0 bases and J 5 bases, with 9 bases left between them. CDR3 length: 13 residues. The CDR3 is CASSLGIFNEQYF. CDR3 coding DNA: TGTGCCAGCAGCTTGGGGATATTTAACGAGCAGTACTTC.

The CDR3 loop reads CASSLSPWRASTDTQYF. CDR3 DNA: TGTGCCAGCAGTTTATCTCCGTGGCGGGCGAGCACAGATACGCAGTATTTT. The chain carries TRBV28 and TRBJ2-3; the D gene is possibly TRBD2 (5 bases). Trimming removed 1 base at V and 0 bases at J, with 14 bases between. Looked up from germline, CDR1 is MDHEN and CDR2 is SYDVKM. The CDR3 extends over 17 amino acids.

This clone has only one observation. The chain joins TRBV6-6 to TRBJ2-1; D uncertain. This CDR3 region has 13 residues. Germline V gene data show CDR1 as MNHNY and CDR2 as SVGAGI (reference sequence). Deletions cut 0 bases from V and 10 bases from J, with 10 bases between. CDR3 region: CASSYSRPGEQFF. CDR3 in DNA: TGTGCCAGCAGTTACTCGAGGCCCGGCGAGCAGTTCTTC.

This clone appeared once. J is TRBJ2-7 and V is TRBV27; 8 bases agree with TRBD2. CDR1 and CDR2 from the germline V gene are MNHEY and SMNVEV (reference sequence). The CDR3 has 15 amino acids. Trimming removed 6 bases from V and 0 bases from J; junction bases left unmatched: 7. The CDR3 DNA sequence: TGTGCCAGCAGGGGCGGGGGGAGGACCTCCTACGAGCAGTACTTC. This gives the protein CASRGGGRTSYEQYF.

The V call is TRBV5-1, the J call TRBJ1-5, with TRBD1 matching over 8 bases. Germline CDR1 is SGHRS and CDR2 is YFSETQ. V lost 3 bases to trimming and J lost 2 bases; unmatched junction nucleotides: 7. The CDR3 covers 16 residues. CDR3 region: CASSWGPGQGNQPQHF. CDR3 nucleotides: TGCGCCAGCAGCTGGGGACCGGGACAGGGCAATCAGCCCCAGCATTTT.

This chain uses TRBV28 with TRBJ2-4; 7 positions match TRBD1. The CDR3 contains 14 residues. J lost 5 bases, V lost 5 bases, and 6 bases had no gene match. From germline, CDR1 is MDHEN and CDR2 SYDVKM. The CDR3 DNA is TGTGCCAGCAGTCTACAGGGGACCCAAAACATTCAGTACTTC. As protein: CASSLQGTQNIQYF.

The rearrangement links TRBV3-1 (or the pseudogene TRBV3-2) to TRBJ2-1; 15 nucleotides match TRBD2. The CDR3 has 20 residues. Germline V gives CDR1 LGHDT, CDR2 YNNKEL (reference sequence). Germline trimming cut 4 bases from V and 3 bases from J; bases unmatched to any gene: 13. The CDR3 sequence is CASSPRTSGRASLFYNEQFF. DNA of the CDR3: TGTGCCAGCAGCCCCAGGACTAGCGGGAGGGCTTCGCTATTCTACAATGAGCAGTTCTTC.

The rearrangement uses TRBV6-6 and TRBJ1-1, with D unresolved. The CDR3 runs 13 residues. V was trimmed by 6 bases and J by 8 bases, leaving 16 bases between them. Germline V gene sequence: CDR1 MNHNY, CDR2 SVGAGI (reference sequence). The CDR3 reads CASRPAGNEEAFF. CDR3 nucleotides: TGTGCCAGCAGGCCTGCTGGGAACGAAGAAGCTTTCTTT.

The chain joins TRBV11-1 to TRBJ1-1, with D possibly matching TRBD1 (5 bases). In germline, CDR1 is SGHAT, CDR2 FQDESV (reference sequence). V shed 5 bases and J shed 1 base, with 11 bases lying between them. The CDR3 contains 14 residues. This CDR3 reads CASSRGFENTEAFF. CDR3 in DNA: TGTGCCAGCAGCCGGGGGTTTGAGAACACTGAAGCTTTCTTT.

The chain uses TRBV5-1 and TRBJ1-6, with D maybe TRBD1 (5 bases). Trimming removed 4 bases from V and 9 bases from J, with 14 bases in between. The CDR3 covers 14 residues. Germline-derived CDR1 and CDR2 are SGHRS and YFSETQ. CDR3 sequence reads: CASSVTGGSSPLHF. In DNA, the CDR3 is TGCGCCAGCAGCGTTACAGGCGGCTCTTCACCCCTCCACTTT. Filled out from reference TRBV5-1 and TRBJ1-6, the complete variable domain reads KAGVTQTPRYLIKTRGQQVTLSCSPISGHRSVSWYQQTPGQGLQFLFEYFSETQRNKGNFPGRFSGRQFSNSRSEMNVSTLELGDSALYLCASSVTGGSSPLHFGNGTRLTVT.

J is TRBJ1-3 and V is TRBV9, with D maybe TRBD1 (5 bases). The CDR3 has 15 amino acids. CDR1 and CDR2 (germline): SGDLS, YYNGEE. V shed 4 bases and J shed 4 bases, with 15 bases lying between them. The DNA for the CDR3 is TGTGCCAGCAGCCAGAACGGGGGGGACGGAAACACCATATATTTT. This translates into CASSQNGGDGNTIYF.

This clone was seen only once. This chain joins TRBV7-9 and TRBJ2-7; 8 bases agree with TRBD1. The CDR3 runs 14 residues. Germline V lookup: CDR1 SEHNR, CDR2 FQNEAQ (reference sequence). V shed 2 bases and J 5 bases; nucleotides not matched to a gene: 5. The CDR3 reads CASSLMQGADEQYF. The CDR3 coding sequence is TGTGCCAGCAGCTTAATGCAGGGGGCGGACGAGCAGTACTTC.

The chain combines TRBV5-1 with TRBJ2-2, with TRBD2 identical over 12 bases. There are 17 residues in the CDR3. Germline assignment: CDR1 SGHRS and CDR2 YFSETQ. V dropped 0 bases and J dropped 5; count of bases not matched to a gene: 5. Here the CDR3 DNA reads TGCGCCAGCAGCTTGGGACTAGCGGGAGACGGGACCGGGGAGCTGTTTTTT. Encoded protein: CASSLGLAGDGTGELFF.

The chain couples TRBV19 to TRBJ1-1; no clear D. Trimming left V 8 bases short and J 0 bases short, with 10 bases between. The CDR3 covers 13 residues. Germline CDR1 LNHDA, CDR2 SQIVND (reference sequence). CDR3: CASYRNMNTEAFF. Here the CDR3 DNA reads TGTGCCAGTTATAGGAACATGAACACTGAAGCTTTCTTT. Filled out from reference TRBV19 and TRBJ1-1, the complete variable domain reads DGGITQSPKYLFRKEGQNVTLSCEQNLNHDAMYWYRQDPGQGLRLIYYSQIVNDFQKGDIAEGYSVSREKKESFPLTVTSAQKNPTAFYLCASYRNMNTEAFFGQGTRLTVV.

This clone was picked up a small number of times. This chain uses TRBV5-1 with TRBJ1-6, with 7 positions matching TRBD1. The V segment lost 3 bases and the J segment 5 bases; nucleotides outside the gene matches: 5. CDR1 SGHRS and CDR2 YFSETQ come from the germline V gene. The CDR3 has 15 residues. CDR3 amino acids: CASSYGTANNSPLHF. In nucleotides, the CDR3 is TGCGCCAGCAGCTACGGGACAGCTAATAATTCACCCCTCCACTTT.

The chain couples TRBV15 to TRBJ2-2; TRBD2 matches at 11 bases. This CDR3 is 17 amino acids long. CDR1 LNHNV and CDR2 YYDKDF come from the germline V gene (reference sequence). Germline trimming cut 3 bases from V and 2 bases from J; bases unmatched to any gene: 5. The chain's CDR3 is CATSRGGLAGNTGELFF. CDR3 DNA: TGTGCCACCAGCAGGGGCGGACTAGCGGGTAACACCGGGGAGCTGTTTTTT.

The rearrangement joins TRBV18 to TRBJ2-7, with D unclear. The CDR3 runs 13 residues. V was pared by 4 bases and J by 0 bases, with 7 bases between. The germline gives CDR1 KGHSH, CDR2 LQKENI. CDR3 amino acids: CASSHLSSYEQYF. CDR3 in DNA: TGTGCCAGCTCACACCTGAGCTCCTACGAGCAGTACTTC.

The V call is TRBV5-1, the J call TRBJ1-5; TRBD1 matches at 8 bases. The V segment lost 4 bases and the J segment 4 bases; nucleotides outside the gene matches: 7. Germline V gene data show CDR1 as SGHRS and CDR2 as YFSETQ. This CDR3 spans 15 amino acids. The chain's CDR3 is CASSRDGQGNQPQHF. The CDR3 DNA is TGCGCCAGCAGCCGGGACGGACAGGGAAATCAGCCCCAGCATTTT.

This clone has only one observation. The V gene is TRBV18, the J gene TRBJ2-5; TRBD2 matches 7 bases. CDR1 and CDR2 (germline): KGHSH, LQKENI. Trimming cost V 4 bases and J 4 bases; bases outside gene matches: 9. The CDR3 has 15 amino acids. DNA for the CDR3: TGTGCCAGCTCACGGGAGGGGTCCCTTGGAGAGACCCAGTACTTC. Its protein product is CASSREGSLGETQYF.

The rearrangement links TRBV10-3 to TRBJ2-2, with D possibly TRBD2 on 6 matching bases. The V and J ends lost 7 bases and 1 base respectively, with 16 bases between them. In germline, CDR1 is ENHRY, CDR2 SYGVKD. The CDR3 extends over 16 amino acids. In DNA form, the CDR3 reads TGTGCCATCAAAGGGCACTGGCGGGAGAACACCGGGGAGCTGTTTTTT. Its protein is CAIKGHWRENTGELFF.